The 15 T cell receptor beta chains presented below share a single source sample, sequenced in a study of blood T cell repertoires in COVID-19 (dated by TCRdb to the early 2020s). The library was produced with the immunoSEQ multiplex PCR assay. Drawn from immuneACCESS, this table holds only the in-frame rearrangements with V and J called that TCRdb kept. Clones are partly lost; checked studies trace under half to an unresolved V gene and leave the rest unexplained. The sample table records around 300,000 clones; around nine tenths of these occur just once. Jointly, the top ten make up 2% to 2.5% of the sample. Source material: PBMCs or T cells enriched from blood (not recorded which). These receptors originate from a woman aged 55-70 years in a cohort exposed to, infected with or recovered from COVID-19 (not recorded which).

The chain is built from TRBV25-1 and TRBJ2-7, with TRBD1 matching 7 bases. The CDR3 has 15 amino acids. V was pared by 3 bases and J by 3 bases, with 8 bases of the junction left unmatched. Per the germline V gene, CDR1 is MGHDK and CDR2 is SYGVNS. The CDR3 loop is CASSDSDRVFYEQYF. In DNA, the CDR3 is TGTGCCAGCAGTGACAGTGACAGGGTCTTCTACGAGCAGTACTTC.

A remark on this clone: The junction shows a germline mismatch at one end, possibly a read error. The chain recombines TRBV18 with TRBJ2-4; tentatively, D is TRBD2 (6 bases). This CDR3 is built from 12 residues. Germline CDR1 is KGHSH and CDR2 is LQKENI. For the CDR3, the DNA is TGTGCCAGCTCCCATGACCGGGACTCATTGGACTTC. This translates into CASSHDRDSLDF.

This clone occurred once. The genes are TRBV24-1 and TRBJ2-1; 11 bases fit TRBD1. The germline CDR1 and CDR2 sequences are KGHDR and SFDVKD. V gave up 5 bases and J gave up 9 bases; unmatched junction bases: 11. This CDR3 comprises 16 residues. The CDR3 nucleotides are TGTGCCACCAGTGCTCGGGACAGGGGGAGGGGCACTGAGCAGTTCTTC. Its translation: CATSARDRGRGTEQFF.

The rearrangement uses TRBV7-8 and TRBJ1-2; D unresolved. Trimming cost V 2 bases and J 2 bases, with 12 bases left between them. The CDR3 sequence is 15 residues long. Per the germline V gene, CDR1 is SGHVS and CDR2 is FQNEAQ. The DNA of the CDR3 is TGTGCCAGCAGCTTAAAACCGGGTACGAACTATGGCTACACCTTC. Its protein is CASSLKPGTNYGYTF.

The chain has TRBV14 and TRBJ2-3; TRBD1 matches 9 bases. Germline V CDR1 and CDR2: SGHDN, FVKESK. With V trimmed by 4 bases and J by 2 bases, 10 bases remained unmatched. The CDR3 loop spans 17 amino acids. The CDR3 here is CASSLFRTGDYTDTQYF. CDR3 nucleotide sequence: TGTGCCAGCAGCCTATTCAGGACAGGGGATTACACAGATACGCAGTATTTT.

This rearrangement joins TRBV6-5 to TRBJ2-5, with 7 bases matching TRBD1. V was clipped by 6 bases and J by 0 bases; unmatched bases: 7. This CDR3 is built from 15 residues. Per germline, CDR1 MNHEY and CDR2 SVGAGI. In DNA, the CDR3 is TGTGCCAGCAGAGACTGGACAGGCAACCAAGAGACCCAGTACTTC. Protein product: CASRDWTGNQETQYF.

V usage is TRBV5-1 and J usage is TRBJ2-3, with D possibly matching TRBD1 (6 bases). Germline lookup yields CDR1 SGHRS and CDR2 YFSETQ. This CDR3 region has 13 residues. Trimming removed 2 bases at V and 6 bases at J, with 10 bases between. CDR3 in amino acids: CASSFGGSDTQYF. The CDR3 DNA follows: TGCGCCAGCAGCTTTGGGGGCTCCGATACGCAGTATTTT.

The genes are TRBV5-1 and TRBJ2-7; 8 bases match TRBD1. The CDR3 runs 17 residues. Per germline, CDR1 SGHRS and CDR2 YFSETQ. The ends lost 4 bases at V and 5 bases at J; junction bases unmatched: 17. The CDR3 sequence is CASSLPSYDRGYDEQYF. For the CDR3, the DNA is TGCGCCAGCAGCCTGCCCTCGTACGACAGGGGTTACGACGAGCAGTACTTC.

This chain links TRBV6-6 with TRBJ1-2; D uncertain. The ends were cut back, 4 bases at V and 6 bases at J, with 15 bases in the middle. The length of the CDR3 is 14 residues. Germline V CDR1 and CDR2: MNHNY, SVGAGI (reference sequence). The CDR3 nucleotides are TGTGCCAGCAGTTTGGACGGACTGTTGGATGGCTACACCTTC. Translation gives CASSLDGLLDGYTF.

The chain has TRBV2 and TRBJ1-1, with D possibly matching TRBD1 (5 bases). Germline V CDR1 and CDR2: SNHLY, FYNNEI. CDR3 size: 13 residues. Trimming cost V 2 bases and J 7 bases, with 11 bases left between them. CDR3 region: CASSEQGGHEAFF. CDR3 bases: TGTGCCAGCAGTGAACAGGGAGGGCATGAAGCTTTCTTT.

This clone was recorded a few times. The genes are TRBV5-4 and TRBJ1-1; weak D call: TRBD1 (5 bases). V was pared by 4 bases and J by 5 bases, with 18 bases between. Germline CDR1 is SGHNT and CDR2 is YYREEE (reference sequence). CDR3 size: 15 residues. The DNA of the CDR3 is TGTGCCAGCAGCCCCCCATCTAAACGGGGGACTGAAGCTTTCTTT. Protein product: CASSPPSKRGTEAFF. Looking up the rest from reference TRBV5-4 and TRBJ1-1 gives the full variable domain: ETGVTQSPTHLIKTRGQQVTLRCSSQSGHNTVSWYQQALGQGPQFIFQYYREEENGRGNFPPRFSGLQFPNYSSELNVNALELDDSALYLCASSPPSKRGTEAFFGQGTRLTVV.

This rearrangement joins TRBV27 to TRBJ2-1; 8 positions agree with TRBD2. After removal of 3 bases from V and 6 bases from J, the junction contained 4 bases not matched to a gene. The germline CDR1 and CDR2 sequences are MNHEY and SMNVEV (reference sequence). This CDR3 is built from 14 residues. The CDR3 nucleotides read TGTGCCAGCAGTTTGTCGACTAGCGCCAATGAGCAGTTCTTC. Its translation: CASSLSTSANEQFF.

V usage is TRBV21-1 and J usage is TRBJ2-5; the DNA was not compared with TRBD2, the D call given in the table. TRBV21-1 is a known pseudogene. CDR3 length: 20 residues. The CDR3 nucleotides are TGTGCCAGCAACATCCCCCCCCCGGCGGGGGAGAAAAAACCCCAAGAGACCCAGTACTTC. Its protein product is CASNIPPPAGEKKPQETQYF.

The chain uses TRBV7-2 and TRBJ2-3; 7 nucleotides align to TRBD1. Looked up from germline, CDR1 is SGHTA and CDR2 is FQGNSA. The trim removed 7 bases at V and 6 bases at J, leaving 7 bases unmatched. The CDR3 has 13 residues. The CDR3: CASILEGADTQYF. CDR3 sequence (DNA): TGTGCCAGCATCCTCGAGGGGGCGGATACGCAGTATTTT.

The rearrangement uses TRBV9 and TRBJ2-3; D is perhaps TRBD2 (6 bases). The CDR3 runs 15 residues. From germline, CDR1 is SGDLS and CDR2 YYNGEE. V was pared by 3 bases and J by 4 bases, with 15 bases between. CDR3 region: CASSAEGSVADTQYF. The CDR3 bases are TGTGCCAGCAGCGCGGAGGGGAGTGTGGCAGATACGCAGTATTTT.